The source of this T cell receptor (beta chain) is a study of graft-versus-host responses after intestinal transplantation. Study-wide background: Uniformly, recipients were administered anti-thymocyte globulin induction with subsequent tacrolimus and steroids for around 3 years. Points from the study as a whole: Early post-transplant falls in HvG clones accompanied the peak levels of circulating GvH clones. Recipient marrow showed GvH clones, some seen first in ileum or blood.

On this clone itself: Its target is unknown.

TCRdb's table, derived via immunoSEQ multiplex PCR, lists solely in-frame clones and lacks some. The sample has over 70,000 clones, roughly four fifths seen once. Germline V CDR1 and CDR2: MNHEY, SMNVEV (reference sequence). This CDR3 is 15 amino acids long. V lost 2 bases to trimming and J lost 5 bases; unmatched junction nucleotides: 6. Sequenced here: unstimulated CD8+ T cells sorted from spleen or lymph node cells, sampled before intestinal transplant. The chain recombines TRBV27 with TRBJ1-1, with TRBD1 matching 9 bases. The clonotype originates from a human donor who received an intestinal transplant. The CDR3 nucleotides are TGTGCCAGCAGTTTAGTTGGGACAGGGTGGACTGAAGCTTTCTTT. This translates into CASSLVGTGWTEAFF.